The source of this T cell receptor (beta chain) is a study of OX40 agonist ivuxolimab in advanced cancers. Across the study: Dose-escalation patients suffered from hepatocellular carcinoma, melanoma, renal cell or head and neck cancer. Eligibility rules accepted prior anti-PD-1, anti-PD-L1 or anti-CTLA-4 therapy, and approximately 40% had some. General study results and limits: At 0.1-3.0 mg/kg, partial responders had clonal expansion among the lowest observed.

Patients were ruled out by autoimmune disease history or systemic immunosuppression. Germline CDR1 is MDHEN and CDR2 is SYDVKM. V lost 5 bases to trimming and J lost 7 bases, with 11 bases between them. This CDR3 contains 13 residues. Concerning this clone itself: What it binds is not known.

TCRdb's copy holds only in-frame clones and misses some; the assay was immunoSEQ multiplex PCR. The table includes tens of thousands of clones, around 84% detected once. This sequence joins TRBV28 and TRBJ1-4; D is unresolved. The material sequenced was CD4+ or CD8+ T cells sorted from blood, taken in a trial of the OX40 agonist ivuxolimab. This TCR was recovered from an adult with an advanced solid tumor such as melanoma, head and neck, liver or kidney cancer. The CDR3 sequence: CASSVAVGEKLFF. The CDR3 bases are TGTGCCAGCAGTGTGGCAGTCGGTGAAAAACTGTTTTTT.